The next 17 T cell receptor beta chains were all read from a single sample in a study of OX40 agonist ivuxolimab in advanced cancers. Measured with immunoSEQ multiplex PCR; TCRdb has only the in-frame clones, and not every one. The profile shows tens of thousands of clones, 65% to 90% of them singletons. The material was CD4+ or CD8+ T cells sorted from blood, obtained in a trial of the OX40 agonist ivuxolimab. The receptors shown here come from an adult with an advanced solid tumor such as melanoma, head and neck, liver or kidney cancer.

This chain joins TRBV7-2 and TRBJ1-1, with D possibly TRBD1 on 6 matching bases. Looked up from germline, CDR1 is SGHTA and CDR2 is FQGNSA. The CDR3 has 14 amino acids. Trimming left V 6 bases short and J 5 bases short, with 16 bases between. CDR3 coding DNA: TGTGCCAGCAGATTCACAGGGCGAGAGACTGAAGCTTTCTTT. It yields the protein CASRFTGRETEAFF. Using reference TRBV7-2 and TRBJ1-1 for the parts outside the CDR3, the full variable domain is GAGVSQSPSNKVTEKGKDVELRCDPISGHTALYWYRQSLGQGLEFLIYFQGNSAPDKSGLPSDRFSAERTGGSVSTLTIQRTQQEDSAVYLCASRFTGRETEAFFGQGTRLTVV.

V gene TRBV9 combines with J gene TRBJ2-3; 8 bases align to TRBD2. V trimming: 2 bases; J trimming: 6 bases; junction bases outside the gene matches: 8. The CDR3 is 15 amino acids. The germline V gene encodes CDR1 SGDLS and CDR2 YYNGEE. CDR3 sequence reads: CASSVRTGGPDTQYF. CDR3 in DNA: TGTGCCAGCAGCGTCCGTACGGGGGGGCCGGATACGCAGTATTTT.

The CDR3 sequence: CASSRTGTARGEQYF. The CDR3 region has the DNA TGTGCCAGCAGCCGAACCGGGACAGCTCGAGGAGAGCAGTACTTC. V gene TRBV4-2 combines with J gene TRBJ2-7, with 7 nucleotides matching TRBD1. Trimming removed 4 bases from V and 7 bases from J; junction bases left unmatched: 13. This CDR3 is built from 15 residues. From germline, CDR1 is LGHNA and CDR2 YNFKEQ.

V and J are TRBV7-2 and TRBJ1-3; unclear D gene. V lost 1 base and J lost 0, with 4 bases in between. The CDR3 contains 14 residues. Germline CDR1 and CDR2: SGHTA and FQGNSA. CDR3 in amino acids: CASSLGSSGNTIYF. CDR3 sequence (DNA): TGTGCCAGCAGCTTAGGCAGCTCTGGAAACACCATATATTTT.

V gene TRBV5-1 combines with J gene TRBJ2-1, with 8 bases matching TRBD1. Germline V lookup: CDR1 SGHRS, CDR2 YFSETQ. V shed 0 bases, J shed 7 bases, and the junction held 3 bases outside the gene matches. CDR3 length equals 14 residues. CDR3: CASSLGQGRNEQFF. The CDR3 bases are TGCGCCAGCAGCTTGGGACAGGGGAGGAATGAGCAGTTCTTC.

This rearrangement joins TRBV9 to TRBJ2-2, with no clear D. The V end lost 3 bases, the J end lost 8 bases, and 11 bases lay between the germline ends. Germline V gene lookup returns CDR1 SGDLS and CDR2 YYNGEE. CDR3 length: 13 amino acids. This CDR3 reads CASSGAGSGELFF. CDR3 DNA: TGTGCCAGCAGCGGCGCAGGTTCGGGGGAGCTGTTTTTT.

The rearrangement joins TRBV6-1 to TRBJ1-3; D unresolved. The CDR3 runs to 14 residues. V dropped 6 bases and J dropped 1 base, with 10 bases sitting between them. Germline V gene lookup returns CDR1 MNHNS and CDR2 SASEGT. The chain's CDR3 is CASSGLVSGNTIYF. The CDR3 nucleotides read TGTGCCAGCAGCGGCTTGGTTTCTGGAAACACCATATATTTT.

The V and J genes are TRBV19 and TRBJ1-4, with unresolved D. The CDR3 sequence is 13 residues long. Trimming left V 5 bases short and J 5 bases short, with 9 bases between. Germline-derived CDR1 and CDR2 are LNHDA and SQIVND (reference sequence). CDR3 in amino acids: CASSRWRNEKLFF. CDR3 bases: TGTGCCAGTAGTCGGTGGAGGAATGAAAAACTGTTTTTT. Using reference TRBV19 and TRBJ1-4 for the parts outside the CDR3, the full variable domain is DGGITQSPKYLFRKEGQNVTLSCEQNLNHDAMYWYRQDPGQGLRLIYYSQIVNDFQKGDIAEGYSVSREKKESFPLTVTSAQKNPTAFYLCASSRWRNEKLFFGSGTQLSVL.

The chain is built from TRBV19 and TRBJ1-4; D remains ambiguous. CDR3 length equals 14 residues. V was clipped by 3 bases and J by 8 bases, with 13 bases between them. Per the germline V gene, CDR1 is LNHDA and CDR2 is SQIVND (reference sequence). The CDR3 here is CASSIGLGNEKLFF. The CDR3 bases are TGTGCCAGTAGTATCGGGCTAGGGAACGAAAAACTGTTTTTT.

The chain joins TRBV18 to TRBJ1-1; TRBD1 might be the D (5 bases). The length of the CDR3 is 16 residues. Per the germline V gene, CDR1 is KGHSH and CDR2 is LQKENI. Deletions cut 3 bases from V and 5 bases from J, with 19 bases between. The CDR3 is CASSPNNDRVGTEAFF. Written as DNA, the CDR3 is TGTGCCAGCTCACCTAATAACGACAGAGTGGGGACTGAAGCTTTCTTT. Full variable domain (outside the CDR3, taken from reference TRBV18 and TRBJ1-1): NAGVMQNPRHLVRRRGQEARLRCSPMKGHSHVYWYRQLPEEGLKFMVYLQKENIIDESGMPKERFSAEFPKEGPSILRIQQVVRGDSAAYFCASSPNNDRVGTEAFFGQGTRLTVV.

There are a few counts of this clone. The chain links TRBV29-1 to TRBJ1-2, with 8 positions matching TRBD1. CDR3 length: 11 amino acids. CDR1 and CDR2 from the germline V gene are SQVTM and ANQGSEA. V was clipped by 3 bases and J by 8 bases; unmatched bases: 2. This chain's CDR3 is CSVEGTGGYTF. For the CDR3, the DNA is TGCAGCGTTGAGGGGACAGGAGGCTACACCTTC.

This clone has a handful of counts. CDR3 nucleotide sequence: TGTGCCAGCAGCGAGAAAGGCACTGAAGCTTTCTTT. It codes for CASSEKGTEAFF. This chain links TRBV7-9 with TRBJ1-1; D gene ambiguous. The V and J ends lost 5 bases and 4 bases respectively, with 8 bases between them. The CDR3 loop spans 12 amino acids. The germline V gene has CDR1 SEHNR and CDR2 FQNEAQ (reference sequence).

The J gene is TRBJ2-1, the V gene TRBV7-6, with D tentatively TRBD1 (6 bases). The V and J ends lost 2 bases and 7 bases respectively, with 15 bases between them. Germline CDR1 and CDR2: SGHVS and FNYEAQ. CDR3 length equals 15 residues. CDR3 amino acids: CASSLSTGRFNEQFF. For the CDR3, the DNA is TGTGCCAGCAGCTTAAGTACAGGGCGTTTTAATGAGCAGTTCTTC.

This clone was observed a single time. The junction shows a germline mismatch at one end, possibly a read error. V and J are TRBV7-2 and TRBJ1-4; D is perhaps TRBD1 (5 bases). The CDR3 totals 15 residues. Germline V gene data show CDR1 as SGHTA and CDR2 as FQGNSA. Here the CDR3 reads CASSLVVGTNEKLFF. In DNA form, the CDR3 reads TGTGCCAGCAGCTTAGTGGTGGGGACTAACGAAAAACTGTTTTTT.

The J gene is TRBJ2-3, the V gene TRBV25-1; tentative D call: TRBD2 (7 bases). Germline V gene sequence: CDR1 MGHDK, CDR2 SYGVNS. Deletions cut 2 bases from V and 7 bases from J, with 16 bases between. This CDR3 has 15 residues. The CDR3 DNA follows: TGTGCCAGCAGTGAACGGGCGGGGGCAATGAATACGCAGTATTTT. Translating it yields CASSERAGAMNTQYF.

V and J are TRBV18 and TRBJ1-6; D unresolved. The V end was cut by 4 bases, the J end by 5 bases, with 15 bases between. The germline CDR1 and CDR2 sequences are KGHSH and LQKENI. The CDR3 is made up of 16 amino acids. In nucleotides, the CDR3 is TGTGCCAGCTCACGAACTATACCGGTCAATAATTCACCCCTCCACTTT. It translates to CASSRTIPVNNSPLHF.

This chain connects TRBV13 to TRBJ2-7; D tentatively fits TRBD1 or TRBD2 (5 bases each). Deletions cut 6 bases from V and 5 bases from J, with 20 bases between. Germline values: CDR1 PRHDT, CDR2 FYEKMQ (reference sequence). This CDR3 comprises 15 residues. The CDR3 region has the DNA TGTGCCAGCAGGGCCGGGACCCAGAACCTCCACGAGCAGTACTTC. Its translation is CASRAGTQNLHEQYF.